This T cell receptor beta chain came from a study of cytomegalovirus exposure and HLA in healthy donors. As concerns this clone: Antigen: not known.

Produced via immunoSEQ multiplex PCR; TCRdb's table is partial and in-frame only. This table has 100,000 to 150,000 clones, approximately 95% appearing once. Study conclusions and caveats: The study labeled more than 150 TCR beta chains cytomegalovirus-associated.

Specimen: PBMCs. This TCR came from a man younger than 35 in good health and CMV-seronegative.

The CDR3, as DNA: TGTGCCAGCAGGCCCCGGGGGGGCGACGAGCAGTACTTC. This translates into CASRPRGGDEQYF. V gene TRBV2 combines with J gene TRBJ2-7; 8 bases align to TRBD2. This CDR3 region has 13 residues. The V and J ends lost 6 bases and 5 bases, in that order; junction bases with no gene match: 6. The V gene's germline CDR1 is SNHLY and CDR2 FYNNEI.